This T cell receptor beta chain originates from a study of persistence of HIV-infected CD4 T cells. Study at large: Suppressive ART had lasted a median of 8 years.

To note about this clone: What it binds is unknown.

The CDR3 contains 16 residues. Unmatched junction bases numbered 9, after V lost 1 base and J lost 5 bases. Germline V gene lookup returns CDR1 SGHTA and CDR2 FQGNSA. The libraries were made with immunoSEQ version 4 in survey mode. Each sample used up to about 1 ug genomic DNA diluted to approximately 9 ng/uL. Using immunoSEQ multiplex PCR, the repertoire was profiled, and TCRdb retains in-frame clones only, with some absent. The sample records 35,000 to 45,000 clones, over 80% being singletons. Anti-CD3/anti-CD28 beads served as a nonspecific positive control stimulus. Responding CD4+ T cells were sorted by upregulation of both CD40 ligand and CD69.

The source material was CD4+ T cells sorted from PBMCs after approximately 20-hour stimulation, sampled from a patient who received antiretroviral therapy. The chain carries TRBV7-2 and TRBJ2-3, with 7 bases aligning to TRBD2. This receptor was identified in an adult man with HIV who was CMV-seropositive. This CDR3 reads CASSLVRTAGVDTQYF. In nucleotides, the CDR3 is TGTGCCAGCAGCTTAGTCAGAACGGCGGGGGTAGATACGCAGTATTTT.